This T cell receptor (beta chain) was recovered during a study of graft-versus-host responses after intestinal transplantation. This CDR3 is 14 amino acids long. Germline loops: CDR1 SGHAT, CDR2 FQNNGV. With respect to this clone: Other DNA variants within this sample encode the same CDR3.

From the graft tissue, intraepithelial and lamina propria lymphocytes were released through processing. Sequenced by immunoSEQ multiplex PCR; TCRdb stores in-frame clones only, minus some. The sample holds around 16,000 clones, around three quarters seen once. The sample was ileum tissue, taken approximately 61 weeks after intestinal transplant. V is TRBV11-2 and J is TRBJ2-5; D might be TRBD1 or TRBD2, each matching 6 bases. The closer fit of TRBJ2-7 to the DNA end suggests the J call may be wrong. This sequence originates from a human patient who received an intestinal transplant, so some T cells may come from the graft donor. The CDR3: CASSLGGRTYEQYF. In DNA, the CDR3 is TGTGCCAGCAGCCTGGGGGGCAGGACCTACGAGCAGTACTTC.